This T cell receptor beta chain was captured in a study of human T cells and chemical hapten exposure. Overall study: The sensitizer, 2% DPC, was used on around 2 cm by around 2 cm of upper inner arm skin. Points from the study as a whole: Having alopecia, the donors may differ immunologically from healthy people. Counts of TCRs above 1 in 1000 frequency stayed unchanged with DPC sensitization.

Time point here: pre-sensitization, week 0. Described treatment: therapeutic diphenylcyclopropenone sensitization with weekly scalp DPC. TCRdb re-derived calls from the RACE reads in MiXCR, one entry per CDR3 protein. The sample lists about 68,000 distinct CDR3 sequences; roughly 11% were seen once. Remarks on this clonotype: What it binds is not known.

The CDR3 totals 14 residues. Germline assignment: CDR1 MDHEN and CDR2 SYDVKM. Deletions cut 6 bases from V and 4 bases from J, with 15 bases between. The sample in question was whole blood, obtained in connection with sensitization to the hapten diphenylcyclopropenone (DPC). This rearrangement joins TRBV28 to TRBJ1-1, with TRBD1 as a possible D gene (5 bases). This TCR was sampled from a woman in her fifties or sixties with alopecia areata. Some clones in this sample may be carry-over from other donors' samples. CDR3 nucleotides: TGTGCCAGCAGAACCAGGGTTGGAAGCACTGAAGCTTTCTTT. Amino acids: CASRTRVGSTEAFF.